These 24 T cell receptor beta chains came from one sample sequenced in a study of spatial heterogeneity in lung cancer (dated by TCRdb to between 2019 and 2020). Libraries were constructed by 5' RACE. The instrument given in TCRdb is NextSeq 500. TCRdb cleaned the public reads at Q25 with fastp, built clones with MiXCR and kept in-frame beta chains. Rows are unified per CDR3 protein, each entry keeping the most common DNA and genes. Here the sample has over 10,000 distinct CDR3 sequences; around 3.7% occur a single time. The ten largest clones capture more than 40% of the sample. In light of the paper, this sample's time point label describes: sample taken at primary tumor resection. The specimen was PBMCs, collected at surgery. These receptors were collected from a male donor with early-stage non-small cell lung cancer.

The chain links TRBV18 to TRBJ2-1; 13 positions match TRBD2. Germline values: CDR1 KGHSH, CDR2 LQKENI. The CDR3 runs 17 residues. V dropped 3 bases and J dropped 5; count of bases not matched to a gene: 7. CDR3 DNA sequence: TGTGCCAGCTCACCTCCGGGACTAGCGGGAACCGACAATGAGCAGTTCTTC. Protein: CASSPPGLAGTDNEQFF.

This clonotype has a count of ten or more. The genes are TRBV10-3 and TRBJ1-2, with D tentatively TRBD1 (6 bases). The CDR3 extends over 13 amino acids. From germline, CDR1 is ENHRY and CDR2 SYGVKD. V gave up 6 bases and J gave up 4 bases, with 12 bases separating them. This chain's CDR3 is CAISTGTFYGYTF. Written as DNA, the CDR3 is TGTGCCATCAGCACCGGGACATTCTATGGCTACACCTTC.

Remarks on this clonotype: A much larger clone sits a single nucleotide away, making a read error possible. The rearrangement links TRBV27 to TRBJ1-6, with 11 bases fitting TRBD1. The CDR3 spans 15 residues. Germline-derived CDR1 and CDR2 are MNHEY and SMNVEV (reference sequence). This CDR3 reads CAGSPGTGGNSPLHF. CDR3 DNA: TGTGCCGGCAGTCCCGGGACAGGGGGTAATTCACCCCTCCACTTT.

Many counts were recorded for this clonotype. The chain is built from TRBV4-1 and TRBJ1-3; D remains unclear. There are 15 residues in the CDR3. Trimming took off 0 bases at V and 4 bases at J, with 10 bases between the two ends. Germline lookup yields CDR1 MGHRA and CDR2 YSYEKL. This CDR3 is CASSQDGVAGNTIYF. The CDR3 nucleotides read TGCGCCAGCAGCCAAGATGGGGTCGCGGGAAACACCATATATTTT.

This clonotype was counted at least ten times. This rearrangement joins TRBV5-6 to TRBJ1-2; D is ambiguous. The V end lost 1 base, the J end lost 4 bases, and 8 bases lay between the germline ends. The germline gives CDR1 SGHDT, CDR2 YYEEEE. The CDR3 length is 13 residues. The CDR3 DNA is TGTGCCAGCAGCTTGCCGGCAGTCTATGGCTACACCTTC. Translation: CASSLPAVYGYTF.

The chain recombines TRBV28 with TRBJ2-3; 7 nucleotides match TRBD2. The CDR3 is made up of 17 amino acids. Germline V gene sequence: CDR1 MDHEN, CDR2 SYDVKM. V lost 6 bases, J lost 0 bases, and 12 bases stayed unmatched. Here the CDR3 DNA reads TGTGCCAGCAGCCCGACTCCGGGGCGGGAGAGCACAGATACGCAGTATTTT. Encoded protein: CASSPTPGRESTDTQYF.

The table lists this clonotype with a few counts. The J gene is TRBJ2-2, the V gene TRBV12-3 or TRBV12-4; the D is unclear. Trimming stripped 7 bases from V and 6 bases from J, with 12 bases between. This CDR3 has 13 amino acids. CDR3: CASTQARAGELFF. The CDR3 DNA follows: TGTGCCAGCACGCAGGCCCGGGCCGGGGAGCTGTTTTTT.

This clonotype was seen repeatedly, ten times or more. The J gene is TRBJ2-2, the V gene TRBV20-1, with D uncertain. This CDR3 is 16 amino acids long. Per the germline V gene, CDR1 is DFQATT and CDR2 is SNEGSKA (reference sequence). V dropped 0 bases and J dropped 4 bases, with 15 bases sitting between them. CDR3 DNA sequence: TGCAGTGCTAGAGATCGAGGTTGGTCAGGCACCGGGGAGCTGTTTTTT. Translation gives CSARDRGWSGTGELFF.

This clonotype came up many times. This chain connects TRBV6-2 or TRBV6-3 to TRBJ1-5; D possibly corresponds to TRBD1 (6 bases). Germline assignment: CDR1 MNHEY and CDR2 SVGEGT. Deletions cut 7 bases from V and 7 bases from J, with 17 bases between. The CDR3 runs to 14 residues. The CDR3 loop reads CASNRGGFGQPQHF. The DNA for the CDR3 is TGTGCCAGCAACCGAGGGGGTTTCGGGCAGCCCCAGCATTTT.

This clonotype was counted many times. The gene calls are TRBV6-6 and TRBJ2-7; D gene unclear. Between the trimmed V and J ends, which lost 5 bases and 2 bases, there was a span of 10 bases. The V gene's germline CDR1 is MNHNY and CDR2 SVGAGI (reference sequence). The CDR3 is made up of 13 amino acids. The CDR3 reads CASSRDGPYEQYF. For the CDR3, the DNA is TGTGCCAGCAGTCGAGACGGACCCTACGAGCAGTACTTC.

There are many counts of this clonotype. The chain couples TRBV27 to TRBJ1-4; D possibly corresponds to TRBD1 (5 bases). The germline V and J ends were trimmed by 2 bases and 5 bases, with 15 bases remaining between them. CDR3 size: 16 residues. Germline CDR1 is MNHEY and CDR2 is SMNVEV (reference sequence). CDR3 protein: CASSLRGDGKNEKLFF. The CDR3 nucleotides are TGTGCCAGCAGTTTACGGGGGGACGGGAAAAATGAAAAACTGTTTTTT.

In this sample, this clonotype turned up many times. The gene calls are TRBV2 and TRBJ1-4, with TRBD1 identical over 9 bases. This CDR3 region has 15 residues. V gave up 7 bases and J gave up 8 bases; unmatched junction bases: 11. Germline values: CDR1 SNHLY, CDR2 FYNNEI. CDR3 protein: CASTETGGFTEKLFF. DNA for the CDR3: TGTGCCAGCACCGAAACAGGGGGCTTCACCGAAAAACTGTTTTTT. The whole variable domain, filled in from reference TRBV2 and TRBJ1-4, reads EPEVTQTPSHQVTQMGQEVILRCVPISNHLYFYWYRQILGQKVEFLVSFYNNEISEKSEIFDDQFSVERPDGSNFTLKIRSTKLEDSAMYFCASTETGGFTEKLFFGSGTQLSVL.

This clonotype appeared a few times. This sequence joins TRBV7-9 and TRBJ2-1, with 8 bases fitting TRBD1. Germline V gives CDR1 SEHNR, CDR2 FQNEAQ (reference sequence). J was trimmed by 4 bases and V by 5 bases; bases with no gene match: 10. This CDR3 has 16 amino acids. The DNA for the CDR3 is TGTGCCAGCAGCCGGGGGACAGGCAATGAATACAATGAGCAGTTCTTC. Translating it yields CASSRGTGNEYNEQFF.

This clonotype was detected ten times or more. The J gene is TRBJ1-5, the V gene TRBV18; D gene unclear. Germline V gives CDR1 KGHSH, CDR2 LQKENI. CDR3 length equals 13 residues. V lost 6 bases, J lost 4 bases, and 10 bases lay in between. CDR3 sequence reads: CASSPDGNQPQHF. The CDR3 bases are TGTGCCAGCTCCCCCGACGGGAATCAGCCCCAGCATTTT.

The chain employs TRBV27 and TRBJ1-5; D not resolved. Trimming left V 2 bases short and J 5 bases short, with 7 bases between. From germline, CDR1 is MNHEY and CDR2 SMNVEV (reference sequence). The CDR3 contains 13 residues. The CDR3, as DNA: TGTGCCAGCAGTTTACTAAGGGATCAGCCCCAGCATTTT. This gives the protein CASSLLRDQPQHF.

The table lists this clonotype with many counts. The rearrangement links TRBV3-1 to TRBJ2-3; TRBD1 aligns across 9 bases. Germline CDR1 is LGHDT and CDR2 is YNNKEL (reference sequence). There are 17 residues in the CDR3. Trimming at V came to 2 bases and at J to 1 base, leaving 7 bases not matched to a gene. Written as DNA, the CDR3 is TGTGCCAGCAGCCAAAAGCTGACAGGGGGTGGCACAGATACGCAGTATTTT. Its protein is CASSQKLTGGGTDTQYF.

This clonotype came up many times. The gene calls are TRBV7-2 and TRBJ2-7, with 8 bases aligning to TRBD2. CDR1 is SGHTA, CDR2 FQGNSA, per germline. The CDR3 has 13 amino acids. The J segment lost 5 bases and the V segment lost 0 bases, leaving 0 bases of the junction unmatched. The chain's CDR3 is CASSLAREDEQYF. The CDR3 DNA reads TGTGCCAGCAGCTTAGCGCGGGAGGACGAGCAGTACTTC.

This clonotype has a count of ten or more. The chain recombines TRBV9 with TRBJ2-3; D remains ambiguous. Trimming removed 4 bases from V and 3 bases from J, with 9 bases in between. Per the germline V gene, CDR1 is SGDLS and CDR2 is YYNGEE. CDR3 length: 13 residues. The CDR3 protein is CASSLKATDTQYF. CDR3 sequence (DNA): TGTGCCAGCAGCCTTAAGGCTACAGATACGCAGTATTTT.

This clonotype was observed a few times. The rearrangement joins TRBV3-1 to TRBJ1-5; D unresolved. Trimming stripped 0 bases from V and 0 bases from J, with 9 bases between. Germline V gene lookup returns CDR1 LGHDT and CDR2 YNNKEL (reference sequence). The CDR3 runs to 16 residues. CDR3 loop: CASSQDGGTSNQPQHF. The DNA for the CDR3 is TGTGCCAGCAGCCAAGATGGAGGAACTAGCAATCAGCCCCAGCATTTT.

This clonotype was counted at least ten times. The chain has TRBV19 and TRBJ2-1; no definite D call. The CDR3 loop spans 14 amino acids. V was trimmed by 9 bases and J by 1 base, leaving 13 bases between them. The germline V gene has CDR1 LNHDA and CDR2 SQIVND (reference sequence). The CDR3 bases are TGTGCCAGCTCGGATCCGTGGTCCTACAATGAGCAGTTCTTC. Translation: CASSDPWSYNEQFF.

This clonotype came up a few times. The V and J genes are TRBV7-9 and TRBJ2-2; D perhaps matches TRBD2 (6 bases). The V gene lost 5 bases and the J gene lost 0 bases, with 10 bases spanning the gap. The germline V gene encodes CDR1 SEHNR and CDR2 FQNEAQ (reference sequence). The CDR3 runs 15 residues. The CDR3 DNA is TGTGCCAGCAGCCCGCGCGGGACGAACACCGGGGAGCTGTTTTTT. Encoded protein: CASSPRGTNTGELFF.

At least ten counts were recorded for this clonotype. The rearrangement uses TRBV5-1 and TRBJ2-1; weak D call: TRBD2 (5 bases). The CDR3 is made up of 16 amino acids. Trimming pared 4 bases from V and 3 bases from J, leaving 17 bases between. CDR1 is SGHRS and CDR2 is YFSETQ in the germline V gene. CDR3 DNA sequence: TGCGCCAGCAGCCCCTTTGGAGCGGCCGGCTACAATGAGCAGTTCTTC. Translation: CASSPFGAAGYNEQFF. Complete variable domain (other parts from reference TRBV5-1 and TRBJ2-1): KAGVTQTPRYLIKTRGQQVTLSCSPISGHRSVSWYQQTPGQGLQFLFEYFSETQRNKGNFPGRFSGRQFSNSRSEMNVSTLELGDSALYLCASSPFGAAGYNEQFFGPGTRLTVL.

Many counts were recorded for this clonotype. The V and J genes are TRBV10-3 and TRBJ1-2; the D is unclear. CDR1 is ENHRY and CDR2 is SYGVKD in the germline V gene. The CDR3 totals 14 residues. V lost 6 bases and J 4 bases, leaving 15 bases between the germline ends. The CDR3: CAISTTDGLYGYTF. The CDR3 coding sequence is TGTGCCATCAGCACCACGGACGGCCTCTATGGCTACACCTTC.

For this clonotype: A read error may be the cause here, since a much bigger clone is one base away. The rearrangement uses TRBV2 and TRBJ1-2; TRBD1 might be the D (5 bases). The CDR3 extends over 14 amino acids. Germline-derived CDR1 and CDR2 are SNHLY and FYNNEI. Trimming cost V 4 bases and J 3 bases, with 12 bases left between them. DNA of the CDR3: TGTGCCAGCAGTGGACAGAGAATAGACTATGGCTACACCTTC. Its translation is CASSGQRIDYGYTF.